Shown below are 9 T cell receptor beta chains from a single sample sequenced in a study of OX40 agonist ivuxolimab in advanced cancers. Measured with immunoSEQ multiplex PCR; TCRdb has only the in-frame clones, and not every one. The sample holds tens of thousands of clones, 84% seen once. The sequencing used CD4+ or CD8+ T cells sorted from blood, collected in a trial of the OX40 agonist ivuxolimab. The receptors derive from an adult with an advanced solid tumor such as melanoma, head and neck, liver or kidney cancer.

This sequence joins TRBV11-1 and TRBJ2-4; D unclear. Trimming pared 3 bases from V and 0 bases from J, leaving 6 bases between. The CDR3 is 14 residues long. Germline V lookup: CDR1 SGHAT, CDR2 FQDESV (reference sequence). The CDR3 region has the DNA TGTGCCAGCAGCTTCTGGGGAGCCAAAAACATTCAGTACTTC. It encodes CASSFWGAKNIQYF.

The rearrangement joins TRBV11-1 to TRBJ2-5; possibly TRBD1 or TRBD2 for D (5 bases each). Trimming cost V 5 bases and J 4 bases, with 17 bases left between them. CDR1 SGHAT and CDR2 FQDESV come from the germline V gene (reference sequence). The CDR3 consists of 15 residues. Here the CDR3 DNA reads TGTGCCAGCAGCCCTACAGGACTTTTAGGAGAGACCCAGTACTTC. Translation: CASSPTGLLGETQYF.

The chain is built from TRBV4-2 and TRBJ1-2; D is possibly TRBD1 (6 bases). V shed 1 base and J shed 4 bases, with 16 bases lying between them. The CDR3 totals 16 residues. Germline CDR1 is LGHNA and CDR2 is YNFKEQ. This CDR3 reads CASSQVGGGEAYGYTF. CDR3 in DNA: TGTGCCAGCAGCCAAGTAGGGGGAGGGGAGGCCTATGGCTACACCTTC.

A few counts support this clone. This chain uses TRBV4-1 with TRBJ2-2; 7 bases agree with TRBD1. After removal of 8 bases from V and 4 bases from J, the junction contained 4 bases not matched to a gene. The CDR3 sequence is 13 residues long. Germline V lookup: CDR1 MGHRA, CDR2 YSYEKL. The CDR3 DNA reads as TGCGCCAGCGGGTCAGGGGGCACCGGGGAGCTGTTTTTT. Encoded protein: CASGSGGTGELFF.

The chain joins TRBV11-2 to TRBJ1-2, with a weak D call TRBD1 (6 bases). Trimming left V 2 bases short and J 10 bases short, with 14 bases between. Germline values: CDR1 SGHAT, CDR2 FQNNGV. CDR3 length: 13 amino acids. The CDR3 loop reads CASSLNRVKDYTF. In DNA, the CDR3 is TGTGCCAGCAGCTTAAACAGGGTAAAAGACTACACCTTC.

The CDR3 coding sequence is TGTGCCATCAGTGTGGGGCGGGGGGGCACAGATACGCAGTATTTT. This sequence encodes CAISVGRGGTDTQYF. V gene TRBV10-3 combines with J gene TRBJ2-3; 8 bases align to TRBD2. J lost 1 base, V lost 4 bases, and 4 bases had no gene match. This CDR3 is built from 15 residues. The germline V gene has CDR1 ENHRY and CDR2 SYGVKD.

This chain links TRBV30 with TRBJ2-2; D is unclear. The length of the CDR3 is 13 residues. Germline CDR1 and CDR2: GTSNPN and SVGIG (reference sequence). The V end was cut by 0 bases, the J end by 4 bases, with 6 bases between. The CDR3 DNA reads as TGTGCCTGGAGTGTTGGATTCACCGGGGAGCTGTTTTTT. It yields the protein CAWSVGFTGELFF. The variable domain in full, with the rest retrieved from reference TRBV30 and TRBJ2-2, is SQTIHQWPATLVQPVGSPLSLECTVEGTSNPNLYWYRQAAGRGLQLLFYSVGIGQISSEVPQNLSASRPQDRQFILSSKKLLLSDSGFYLCAWSVGFTGELFFGEGSRLTVL.

The rearrangement uses TRBV20-1 and TRBJ1-2, with a weak D call TRBD1 (5 bases). Germline lookup yields CDR1 DFQATT and CDR2 SNEGSKA (reference sequence). CDR3 size: 11 residues. Trimming removed 0 bases from V and 9 bases from J, with 8 bases in between. CDR3 amino acids: CSARDRERYTF. CDR3 in DNA: TGCAGTGCTAGAGACAGGGAGCGCTACACCTTC.

The CDR3 DNA reads as TGTGCCAGCAAAAGGGGGCCGACGGGGAATGAGCAGTTCTTC. As protein: CASKRGPTGNEQFF. The chain employs TRBV27 and TRBJ2-1; 7 bases are a match to TRBD1. The J segment lost 7 bases and the V segment lost 7 bases, leaving 10 bases of the junction unmatched. This CDR3 contains 14 residues. Germline CDR1 reads MNHEY; CDR2 reads SMNVEV (reference sequence).